The rows below give T cell receptor beta chains drawn from one sample of a study of identical twins. TCRdb reprocessed the 5' RACE reads with MiXCR, giving one entry per CDR3 protein. Among about 200,000 distinct CDR3 sequences listed, roughly 15% were seen once. These data were likewise used in another study, on T cells expressing NK-cell markers.

Specimen: CD8+ T cells sorted from blood. The receptors derive from a woman younger than 35 in good health. The CDR3 runs from the conserved cysteine through the conserved F or W. D genes are given only for firm matches.

TRBJ2-7	TRBV6-2/TRBV6-3	TRBD2	CASSYSAGGTRFEQYF
TRBJ2-3	TRBV13	-	CASSPEERRSSTDTQYF
TRBJ2-3	TRBV7-8	-	CASSSKRGDTQYF
TRBJ2-7	TRBV7-9	-	CASSSPEDVREQYF
TRBJ2-1	TRBV7-9	-	CASSLDLRRDLKFF
TRBJ2-5	TRBV6-1	TRBD1	CASRGTGAVQETQYF
TRBJ2-7	TRBV12-3/TRBV12-4	-	CASSLAGDYEQYF
TRBJ2-7	TRBV9	-	CASTPRGSGDEQYF
TRBJ2-3	TRBV29-1	-	CSPRPMPGDTQYF
TRBJ2-1	TRBV4-1	TRBD2	CASRGPRTSGGAFNEQFF
TRBJ2-7	TRBV5-1	-	CASSWRGSGTYEQYF
TRBJ2-7	TRBV12-3/TRBV12-4	-	CASSLFSEQYF
TRBJ2-7	TRBV29-1	-	CSVEGSTADSYEQYF
TRBJ2-1	TRBV5-4	TRBD2	CASSSGLAGATSDYNEQFF
TRBJ2-7	TRBV7-9	-	CASSLVPGISYEQYF
TRBJ1-1	TRBV12-3/TRBV12-4	-	CASTWGSANTEAFF
TRBJ1-5	TRBV6-2/TRBV6-3	-	CASSYGGGNRPQHF
TRBJ1-2	TRBV5-6	-	CASSLIGNGYTF
TRBJ1-1	TRBV25-1	-	CASSSRGSRTEAFF
TRBJ2-2	TRBV5-1	TRBD1	CASSLIAQGVAGELFF
TRBJ2-2	TRBV5-1	TRBD1	CASSLRTGTGELFF
TRBJ2-7	TRBV3-1	TRBD2	CASSQSGLADEQYF
TRBJ1-2	TRBV7-7	TRBD1	CASSLDRSFYGYTF
TRBJ2-2	TRBV7-9	-	CASSLEIGYTGELFF